This paragraph reports one T cell receptor beta chain. Its antigen is unknown. This CDR3 contains 15 residues. Trimming cost V 2 bases and J 6 bases; bases outside gene matches: 6. Germline V gene data show CDR1 as KGHSH and CDR2 as LQKENI. These data belong to a study of T cell responses to AZD1222 COVID-19 vaccine. Some clones are missing from TCRdb's copy, which holds only in-frame ones; the method was immunoSEQ multiplex PCR. The table records roughly 190,000 clones, approximately 95% of them present only once. Study-level results: Repertoires were sampled only after the peak T cell response. Most donors were white British and more were female, and clonal diversity was possibly underestimated.

The receptor's source is an adult in good health. Sequencing was performed on peripheral blood, taken on day 0 of AZD1222 vaccination. This rearrangement joins TRBV18 to TRBJ2-7; 11 bases align to TRBD2. The CDR3, as DNA: TGTGCCAGCTCACCAACCACTAGCGGGAGAATCGAGCAGTACTTC. Its translation: CASSPTTSGRIEQYF. Full variable domain (outside the CDR3, taken from reference TRBV18 and TRBJ2-7): NAGVMQNPRHLVRRRGQEARLRCSPMKGHSHVYWYRQLPEEGLKFMVYLQKENIIDESGMPKERFSAEFPKEGPSILRIQQVVRGDSAAYFCASSPTTSGRIEQYFGPGTRLTVT.